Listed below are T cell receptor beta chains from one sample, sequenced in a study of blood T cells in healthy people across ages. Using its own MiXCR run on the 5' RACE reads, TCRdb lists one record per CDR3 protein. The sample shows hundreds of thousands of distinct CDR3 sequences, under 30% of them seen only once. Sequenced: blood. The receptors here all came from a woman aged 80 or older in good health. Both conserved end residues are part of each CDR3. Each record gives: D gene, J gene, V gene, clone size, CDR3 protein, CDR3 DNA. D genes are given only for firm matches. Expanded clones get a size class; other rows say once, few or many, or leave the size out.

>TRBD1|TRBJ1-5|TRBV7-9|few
CASGPAGGSNQPQHF
TGTGCCAGCGGCCCTGCAGGGGGTAGCAATCAGCCCCAGCATTTT
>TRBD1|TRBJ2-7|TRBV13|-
CASSWGPGTGGEGSYNEQYF
TGTGCCAGCAGCTGGGGTCCCGGGACAGGGGGCGAAGGTTCCTACAATGAGCAGTACTTC
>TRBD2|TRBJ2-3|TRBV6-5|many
CATNRDQEGGTDTQYF
TGTGCCACCAACCGGGACCAGGAGGGAGGGACAGATACGCAGTATTTT
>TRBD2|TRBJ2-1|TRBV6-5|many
CASSYGLAGDERFF
TGTGCCAGCAGCTACGGACTAGCGGGGGATGAGCGGTTCTTC
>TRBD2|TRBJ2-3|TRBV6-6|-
CASSDRGGTGTDTQYF
TGTGCCAGCAGCGATCGGGGGGGGACGGGCACAGATACGCAGTATTTT
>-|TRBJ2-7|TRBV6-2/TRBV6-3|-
CASSPRDIAYGQYF
TGTGCCAGCAGTCCCCGGGACATCGCCTACGGGCAGTACTTC
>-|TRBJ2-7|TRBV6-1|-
CASSEVADGYEQYF
TGTGCCAGCAGTGAAGTCGCAGACGGTTACGAGCAGTACTTC
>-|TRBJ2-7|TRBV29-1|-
CSVEFPRDLTYEQYF
TGCAGCGTTGAATTCCCCCGGGACCTAACCTACGAGCAGTACTTC
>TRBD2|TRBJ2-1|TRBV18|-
CASSSRTLAGGIHGQQFF
TGTGCTAGCTCCTCAAGGACCCTAGCGGGGGGCATACATGGTCAGCAGTTCTTC
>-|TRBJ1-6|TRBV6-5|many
CASSFGHASPLHF
TGTGCCAGCAGTTTTGGACACGCATCACCCCTCCACTTT
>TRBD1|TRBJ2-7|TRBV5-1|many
CASSPRQGPYEQYF
TGTGCCAGCAGTCCTCGACAGGGCCCCTACGAGCAGTACTTC
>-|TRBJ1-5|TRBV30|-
CAWSVRQHNQPQHF
TGTGCCTGGAGTGTCCGACAGCACAATCAGCCCCAGCATTTT
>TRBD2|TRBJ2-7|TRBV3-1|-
CASSWTSGGPYNEQYF
TGTGCCAGCAGCTGGACTAGCGGGGGACCTTACAATGAGCAGTACTTC
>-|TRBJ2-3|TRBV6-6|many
CASSYDSFLADTQYF
-
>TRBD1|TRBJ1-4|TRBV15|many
CATSSETGVGEKLFF
TGTGCCACCAGCAGCGAAACAGGGGTGGGAGAAAAACTGTTTTTT
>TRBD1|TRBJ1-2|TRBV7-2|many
CASSSPGTGTYGYTF
TGTGCCAGCAGCTCTCCCGGGACAGGGACCTATGGCTACACCTTC
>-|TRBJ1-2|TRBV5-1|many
CASSLEPGRVSGGYTF
TGCGCCAGCAGCTTGGAGCCGGGACGAGTGAGCGGTGGCTACACCTTC
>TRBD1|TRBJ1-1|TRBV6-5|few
CASGRTGANTEAFF
TGTGCCAGCGGTCGGACAGGGGCCAACACTGAAGCTTTCTTT
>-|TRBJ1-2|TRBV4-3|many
CASSQGSEWDYGYTF
TGCGCCAGCAGCCAAGGTAGCGAGTGGGACTATGGCTACACCTTC
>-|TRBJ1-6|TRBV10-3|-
CTIKGGGDSPLHF
TGTACCATCAAGGGCGGGGGGGATTCACCCCTCCACTTT
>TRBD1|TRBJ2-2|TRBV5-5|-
CASSLAGGITGELFF
TGTGCCAGCAGCTTGGCAGGGGGCATCACCGGGGAGCTGTTTTTT
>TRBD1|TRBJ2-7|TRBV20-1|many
CSAPRQGRIYEQYF
TGCAGTGCTCCCCGACAGGGAAGAATCTACGAGCAGTACTTC
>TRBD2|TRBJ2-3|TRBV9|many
CASSVEAGLVSDTQYF
TGTGCCAGCAGCGTAGAAGCGGGACTAGTAAGTGATACGCAGTATTTT
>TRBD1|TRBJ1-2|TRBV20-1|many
CSARDFDRVHGYTF
TGCAGTGCTAGAGACTTTGACAGGGTCCATGGCTACACCTTC
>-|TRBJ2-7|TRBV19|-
CASSINSGYEQYF
TGTGCCAGTAGTATTAACAGTGGCTACGAGCAGTACTTC
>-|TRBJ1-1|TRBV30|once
CAWSPPPPGGTEAFF
TGTGCCTGGAGTCCCCCACCGCCGGGGGGCACTGAAGCTTTCTTT
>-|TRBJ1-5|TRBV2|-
CAGTTDGPLQPQHF
TGTGCCGGCACCACAGACGGCCCCCTTCAGCCCCAGCATTTT
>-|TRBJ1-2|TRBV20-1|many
CSARGRGDYGYTF
TGCAGTGCTAGGGGTCGTGGGGACTATGGCTACACCTTC
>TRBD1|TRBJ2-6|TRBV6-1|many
CASSPGQGQYSGANVLTF
TGTGCCAGCAGTCCCGGACAGGGCCAATACTCTGGGGCCAACGTCCTGACTTTC
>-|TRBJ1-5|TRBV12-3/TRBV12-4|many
CASSLEVGDGSNQPQHF
TGTGCCAGCAGTTTAGAAGTAGGTGATGGTAGCAATCAGCCCCAGCATTTT
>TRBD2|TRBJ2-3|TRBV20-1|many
CSANGLSGGAVDTQYF
TGCAGTGCTAATGGTTTGAGCGGGGGGGCCGTAGATACGCAGTATTTT
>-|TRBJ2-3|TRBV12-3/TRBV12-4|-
CASSGLRADTQYF
TGTGCCAGCAGTGGCCTGAGAGCAGATACGCAGTATTTT
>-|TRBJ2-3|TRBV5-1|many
CASSLGYTGTKLRTDTQYF
TGCGCCAGCAGCTTGGGGTATACCGGGACCAAGCTTCGCACAGATACGCAGTATTTT
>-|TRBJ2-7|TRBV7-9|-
CASSRLGLYNEQYF
TGTGCCAGCAGCAGGCTAGGCCTTTACAATGAGCAGTACTTC
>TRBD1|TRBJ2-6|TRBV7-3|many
CASSSLQGSGANVLTF
TGTGCCAGCAGCTCTTTACAGGGGTCTGGGGCCAACGTCCTGACTTTC
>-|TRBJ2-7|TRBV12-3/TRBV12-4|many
CASSPPSGEGEQYF
TGTGCCAGCAGCCCGCCGTCTGGTGAGGGCGAGCAGTACTTC
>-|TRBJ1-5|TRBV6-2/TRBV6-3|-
CASSWSSNQPQHF
TGTGCCAGCAGTTGGTCCAGCAATCAGCCCCAGCATTTT